This T cell receptor (beta chain) was captured in a study of blood T cell repertoires in COVID-19. The wider study: From T cells, B-cell-depleted T cells, or PBMCs came the material, which was cDNA or gDNA.

J gave up 6 bases and V 6 bases, and 4 bases lay outside the gene matches. This CDR3 spans 13 amino acids. The germline V gene encodes CDR1 SGHVS and CDR2 FQNEAQ. This clone was picked up one time. Profiling relied on immunoSEQ multiplex PCR, and the TCRdb table lists in-frame clones only, not all of them. The table includes about 240,000 clones, 70% to 90% detected once. Patients of the Seattle cohort, enrolled during active infection, were followed longitudinally. This clonotype originated in a middle-aged man with COVID-19, enrolled during active disease. Sequenced material: peripheral blood. The chain combines TRBV7-8 with TRBJ1-5; 8 positions agree with TRBD1. The chain's CDR3 is CASRQGGSQPQHF. Here the CDR3 DNA reads TGTGCCAGCAGACAGGGGGGTAGTCAGCCCCAGCATTTT.